What follows are 25 T cell receptor beta chains derived from one specimen sequenced in a study of technical replicates of blood from several donors. Libraries were prepared by immunoSEQ multiplex PCR; TCRdb keeps only in-frame clonotypes and omits some of them. The sample records about 79,000 clones, 91% being singletons. Sequenced sample: T cells isolated from PBMCs. The origin of the receptors is a human donor in good health. Some clones in this sample may be carry-over from other donors' samples.

The chain couples TRBV7-9 to TRBJ2-7, with 7 bases that match TRBD1. V shed 5 bases, J shed 5 bases, and the junction held 9 bases outside the gene matches. There are 14 residues in the CDR3. Germline V gives CDR1 SEHNR, CDR2 FQNEAQ (reference sequence). The CDR3 protein is CASSKGQDWDEQYF. CDR3 nucleotide sequence: TGTGCCAGCAGCAAAGGACAGGATTGGGACGAGCAGTACTTC.

V and J are TRBV2 and TRBJ2-3; 8 bases are shared with TRBD1. Germline V gene sequence: CDR1 SNHLY, CDR2 FYNNEI. The V and J ends lost 1 base and 6 bases, in that order; junction bases with no gene match: 9. The CDR3 covers 16 residues. The CDR3: CASSEGVGTGGDTQYF. CDR3 coding DNA: TGTGCCAGCAGTGAAGGTGTGGGGACAGGTGGGGATACGCAGTATTTT.

This clone came up a few times. This sequence joins TRBV30 and TRBJ1-5; 7 bases match TRBD1. Looked up from germline, CDR1 is GTSNPN and CDR2 is SVGIG (reference sequence). J gave up 7 bases and V 2 bases, and 5 bases lay outside the gene matches. This CDR3 has 13 amino acids. The DNA of the CDR3 is TGTGCCTGGAGTCCCAGGGGGGAGCAGCCCCAGCATTTT. It codes for CAWSPRGEQPQHF.

The V and J genes are TRBV7-9 and TRBJ2-1; D is unresolved. With 3 bases removed from V and 8 bases from J, the gap between germline ends came to 17 bases. CDR1 is SEHNR and CDR2 is FQNEAQ in the germline V gene (reference sequence). The CDR3 runs to 15 residues. CDR3 in DNA: TGTGCCAGCAGCTTGCACGCCCCCCTGGGCTATGAGCAGTTCTTC. This codes for CASSLHAPLGYEQFF.

The rearrangement uses TRBV7-3 and TRBJ1-1; D gene uncertain. V shed 5 bases and J shed 6 bases, with 16 bases lying between them. The CDR3 is 14 amino acids. Germline CDR1 is SGHTA and CDR2 is FQGTGA. As DNA, the CDR3 is TGTGCCAGCAGCGTAGGAGTCTACGGGGCTGAAGCTTTCTTT. Its protein is CASSVGVYGAEAFF. Full variable domain (rest looked up from reference TRBV7-3 and TRBJ1-1): GAGVSQTPSNKVTEKGKYVELRCDPISGHTALYWYRQSLGQGPEFLIYFQGTGAADDSGLPNDRFFAVRPEGSVSTLKIQRTERGDSAVYLCASSVGVYGAEAFFGQGTRLTVV.

This chain links TRBV7-8 with TRBJ2-7; 7 bases are a match to TRBD2. Germline V gene data show CDR1 as SGHVS and CDR2 as FQNEAQ. V lost 5 bases and J lost 0; bases outside the gene matches: 10. This CDR3 region has 16 residues. Written as DNA, the CDR3 is TGTGCCAGCAGCCCGACGGGGCGGGAGAGCTCCTACGAGCAGTACTTC. Protein sequence: CASSPTGRESSYEQYF.

This chain uses TRBV5-1 with TRBJ1-2, with 11 positions matching TRBD1. CDR3 length: 16 residues. V dropped 4 bases and J dropped 5; count of bases not matched to a gene: 10. Germline V gene data show CDR1 as SGHRS and CDR2 as YFSETQ. CDR3 in DNA: TGCGCCAGCAGCCTTGGGACAGGGGGTTCGGGATATGGCTACACCTTC. Encoded protein: CASSLGTGGSGYGYTF.

CDR3 nucleotides: TGTGCCAGCAGCTTTACGGGAGCCGCGGAGACCCAGTACTTC. This encodes CASSFTGAAETQYF. The chain combines TRBV7-9 with TRBJ2-5; possible D gene TRBD2, 6 bases. Germline V CDR1 and CDR2: SEHNR, FQNEAQ (reference sequence). Trimming stripped 3 bases from V and 5 bases from J, with 13 bases between. The CDR3 extends over 14 amino acids.

V is TRBV6-6 and J is TRBJ2-7, with TRBD1 matching over 9 bases. Trimming removed 2 bases from V and 4 bases from J; junction bases left unmatched: 6. Germline lookup yields CDR1 MNHNY and CDR2 SVGAGI (reference sequence). The CDR3 covers 15 residues. CDR3 sequence reads: CASSYLGTGTYEQYF. In DNA, the CDR3 is TGTGCCAGCAGTTACCTCGGGACAGGGACATACGAGCAGTACTTC.

This clone showed up just a few times. V is TRBV18 and J is TRBJ1-1; 7 positions agree with TRBD1. Germline lookup yields CDR1 KGHSH and CDR2 LQKENI. V lost 3 bases to trimming and J lost 3 bases; unmatched junction nucleotides: 4. The CDR3 is 14 residues long. The CDR3 is CASSPETGHTEAFF. The CDR3 bases are TGTGCCAGCTCACCTGAGACAGGGCACACTGAAGCTTTCTTT.

V usage is TRBV2 and J usage is TRBJ2-5; D gene uncertain. The CDR3 extends over 11 amino acids. Deletions cut 6 bases from V and 0 bases from J, with 2 bases between. The V gene's germline CDR1 is SNHLY and CDR2 FYNNEI. CDR3 region: CASSNQETQYF. CDR3 bases: TGTGCCAGCAGCAACCAAGAGACCCAGTACTTC.

The V and J genes are TRBV9 and TRBJ1-2, with 7 bases that match TRBD1. CDR3 length: 13 amino acids. Per germline, CDR1 SGDLS and CDR2 YYNGEE. Trimming cost V 3 bases and J 2 bases; bases outside gene matches: 1. The CDR3 region has the DNA TGTGCCAGCAGCGAGGGACAGAACTATGGCTACACCTTC. This translates into CASSEGQNYGYTF. The full variable domain, rest sourced from reference TRBV9 and TRBJ1-2, is DSGVTQTPKHLITATGQRVTLRCSPRSGDLSVYWYQQSLDQGLQFLIQYYNGEERAKGNILERFSAQQFPDLHSELNLSSLELGDSALYFCASSEGQNYGYTFGSGTRLTVV.

This rearrangement joins TRBV28 to TRBJ2-1; TRBD1 matches at 10 bases. Germline V gene data show CDR1 as MDHEN and CDR2 as SYDVKM. The V segment lost 6 bases and the J segment 4 bases; nucleotides outside the gene matches: 9. CDR3 length equals 16 residues. CDR3 nucleotide sequence: TGTGCCAGCAGAACCTCCGGGACAGGGGAATACAATGAGCAGTTCTTC. It translates to CASRTSGTGEYNEQFF. The variable domain in full, with the rest retrieved from reference TRBV28 and TRBJ2-1, is DVKVTQSSRYLVKRTGEKVFLECVQDMDHENMFWYRQDPGLGLRLIYFSYDVKMKEKGDIPEGYSVSREKKERFSLILESASTNQTSMYLCASRTSGTGEYNEQFFGPGTRLTVL.

The rearrangement joins TRBV10-3 to TRBJ2-7; 7 nucleotides line up with TRBD1. The germline gives CDR1 ENHRY, CDR2 SYGVKD. This CDR3 has 15 residues. Trimming removed 6 bases from V and 4 bases from J; junction bases left unmatched: 12. CDR3 nucleotide sequence: TGTGCCATCAGCCCCGGGACAGATAAACAGTACGAGCAGTACTTC. Its translation is CAISPGTDKQYEQYF.

The rearrangement links TRBV7-8 to TRBJ2-7, with 8 bases fitting TRBD1. Germline V lookup: CDR1 SGHVS, CDR2 FQNEAQ. The CDR3 has 14 residues. The junction had 4 bases not matched to a gene; V was cut back by 4 bases and J by 2 bases. In DNA form, the CDR3 reads TGTGCCAGCAGCTCCGAGGACAGGGCCTACGAGCAGTACTTC. Its protein product is CASSSEDRAYEQYF. Complete variable domain (other parts from reference TRBV7-8 and TRBJ2-7): GAGVSQSPRYKVAKRGQDVALRCDPISGHVSLFWYQQALGQGPEFLTYFQNEAQLDKSGLPSDRFFAERPEGSVSTLKIQRTQQEDSAVYLCASSSEDRAYEQYFGPGTRLTVT.

The J gene is TRBJ2-3, the V gene TRBV4-3; D is possibly TRBD2 (5 bases). The CDR3 loop spans 17 amino acids. Trimming pared 0 bases from V and 3 bases from J, leaving 16 bases between. Germline CDR1 LGHNA, CDR2 YSLEER. The CDR3 sequence is CASSQDSSESKTDTQYF. Written as DNA, the CDR3 is TGCGCCAGCAGCCAAGACAGTAGCGAGAGTAAGACAGATACGCAGTATTTT.

The V call is TRBV6-1, the J call TRBJ2-7, with D tentatively TRBD1 (6 bases). V was trimmed by 1 base and J by 5 bases, leaving 12 bases between them. The CDR3 spans 14 residues. Germline CDR1 reads MNHNS; CDR2 reads SASEGT. CDR3 sequence: CASSEDREINEQYF. Here the CDR3 DNA reads TGTGCCAGCAGTGAAGACAGGGAGATCAACGAGCAGTACTTC.

This clone was seen a few times. The chain couples TRBV4-2 to TRBJ2-2, with 11 bases aligning to TRBD2. V dropped 4 bases and J dropped 5; count of bases not matched to a gene: 3. The CDR3 is made up of 15 amino acids. CDR1 is LGHNA, CDR2 YNFKEQ, per germline. CDR3 loop: CASSPRTSGTGELFF. The DNA for the CDR3 is TGTGCCAGCAGCCCGCGGACTAGCGGGACCGGGGAGCTGTTTTTT.

CDR3: CAWRGQGIVSTEAFF. CDR3 DNA sequence: TGTGCCTGGAGAGGACAGGGCATCGTCAGCACTGAAGCTTTCTTT. The chain has TRBV30 and TRBJ1-1; 8 nucleotides line up with TRBD1. The CDR3 runs to 15 residues. V shed 3 bases, J shed 4 bases, and the junction held 10 bases outside the gene matches. Germline-derived CDR1 and CDR2 are GTSNPN and SVGIG (reference sequence).

This chain joins TRBV4-2 and TRBJ2-7; TRBD2 matches 16 bases. Per germline, CDR1 LGHNA and CDR2 YNFKEQ. With V trimmed by 4 bases and J by 0 bases, 21 bases remained unmatched. The CDR3 is made up of 23 amino acids. For the CDR3, the DNA is TGTGCCAGCAGCCGCAACGACAGGGGAGGGCCGGGACTAGCGGGAGGGGGCTCCTACGAGCAGTACTTC. Translation gives CASSRNDRGGPGLAGGGSYEQYF.

The chain links TRBV6-5 to TRBJ2-1; a possible D gene is TRBD1 (5 bases). The CDR3 length is 13 residues. Germline CDR1 reads MNHEY; CDR2 reads SVGAGI. Deletions cut 8 bases from V and 1 base from J, with 9 bases between. CDR3 bases: TGTGCCAGCGGGGCTACTTCCTACAATGAGCAGTTCTTC. As protein: CASGATSYNEQFF.

CDR3 sequence (DNA): TGTGCCGCCAGAGACCCCTTAGCGGGTTACGAGCAGTACTTC. This sequence encodes CAARDPLAGYEQYF. This rearrangement joins TRBV10-3 to TRBJ2-7; TRBD2 agrees at 7 bases. V lost 11 bases and J lost 4; bases outside the gene matches: 14. The CDR3 runs 14 residues. CDR1 and CDR2 from the germline V gene are ENHRY and SYGVKD.

This chain links TRBV7-6 with TRBJ2-7; 8 nucleotides line up with TRBD2. Germline lookup yields CDR1 SGHVS and CDR2 FNYEAQ. This CDR3 has 14 residues. Trimming took 5 bases from V and 2 from J; bases not matched to a gene: 5. CDR3 in amino acids: CASSPGGGPYEQYF. CDR3 nucleotides: TGTGCCAGCAGCCCCGGGGGGGGCCCCTACGAGCAGTACTTC. Looking up the rest from reference TRBV7-6 and TRBJ2-7 gives the full variable domain: GAGVSQSPRYKVTKRGQDVALRCDPISGHVSLYWYRQALGQGPEFLTYFNYEAQQDKSGLPNDRFSAERPEGSISTLTIQRTEQRDSAMYRCASSPGGGPYEQYFGPGTRLTVT.

This chain joins TRBV18 and TRBJ2-7; 7 nucleotides align to TRBD1. CDR1 and CDR2 (germline): KGHSH, LQKENI. Unmatched junction bases numbered 6, after V lost 3 bases and J lost 10 bases. The length of the CDR3 is 12 residues. The CDR3 spells CASSPTDRDQYF. CDR3 DNA sequence: TGTGCCAGCTCACCGACCGACAGGGATCAGTACTTC.

The rearrangement joins TRBV4-2 to TRBJ2-3; D is unresolved. CDR3 length: 16 residues. V dropped 0 bases and J dropped 7 bases, with 17 bases sitting between them. The germline V gene encodes CDR1 LGHNA and CDR2 YNFKEQ. CDR3 residues: CASSQEMIAGSYTQYF. CDR3 sequence (DNA): TGTGCCAGCAGCCAAGAGATGATAGCTGGGTCATATACGCAGTATTTT.